The sample holds one count of the clone carrying this T cell receptor beta chain. The target antigen is unknown. This entry belongs to a study of shared clonotypes between healthy human individuals. Points from the study as a whole: Inspection by rarefaction showed sorted-subset sequencing to be incomplete despite large depth.

Using immunoSEQ multiplex PCR, the repertoire was profiled, and TCRdb retains in-frame clones only, with some absent. The data show 2 million to 2.5 million clones, approximately 95% seen once. The split of CD4+ cells yielded CD45RA+ naive and CD45RA-negative memory subsets. Germline V gene lookup returns CDR1 MNHEY and CDR2 SVGAGI. V gave up 0 bases and J gave up 4 bases, with 4 bases separating them. CDR3 length: 13 residues. Source material: naive CD4+ T cells sorted from blood. As for subset: CD45RA+ positively selected. The chain is built from TRBV6-5 and TRBJ1-3; D gene uncertain. The sequence was collected from a man aged 18 to 30 in good health. Written as DNA, the CDR3 is TGTGCCAGCAGTTACTCGACAGGAAACACCATATATTTT. Translated: CASSYSTGNTIYF.